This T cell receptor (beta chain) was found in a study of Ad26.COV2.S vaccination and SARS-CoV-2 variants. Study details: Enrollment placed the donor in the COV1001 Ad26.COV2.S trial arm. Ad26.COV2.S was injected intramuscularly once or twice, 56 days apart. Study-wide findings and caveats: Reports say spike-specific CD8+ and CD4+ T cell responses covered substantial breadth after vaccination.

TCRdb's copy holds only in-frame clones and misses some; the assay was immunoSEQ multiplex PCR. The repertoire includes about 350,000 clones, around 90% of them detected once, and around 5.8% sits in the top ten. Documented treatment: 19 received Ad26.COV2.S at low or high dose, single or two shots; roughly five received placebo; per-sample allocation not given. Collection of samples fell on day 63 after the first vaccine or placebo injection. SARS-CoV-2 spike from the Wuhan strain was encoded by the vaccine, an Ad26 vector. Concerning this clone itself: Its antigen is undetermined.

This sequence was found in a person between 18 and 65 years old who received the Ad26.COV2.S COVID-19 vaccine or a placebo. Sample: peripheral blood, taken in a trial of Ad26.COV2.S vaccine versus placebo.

The CDR3 nucleotides are TGTGCCAGCAGCTTCGGGGGGTGGACTGAAGCTTTCTTT. Protein: CASSFGGWTEAFF. This chain links TRBV5-5 with TRBJ1-1; D possibly corresponds to TRBD1 (5 bases). The CDR3 contains 13 residues. V lost 2 bases, J lost 5 bases, and 10 bases lay in between. The germline CDR1 and CDR2 sequences are SGHKS and YYEKEE (reference sequence).